The T cell receptor (beta chain) under discussion was sequenced for a study of shared clonotypes between healthy human individuals. In the study overall: Each donor contributed plates that comprised three CD4 naive, three CD4 memory, two CD8 naive and one CD8 memory. Broader study findings: Larger estimated richness was generally seen in naive subsets than in memory subsets. All-four-donor shared clonotypes had higher generation probabilities than non-shared clonotypes did.

Cells designated naive CD8 were CD45RO-negative and were positively selected for CCR7, with terminally differentiated effector memory CD45RA+ cells excluded. Adult Caucasians living in Nashville, Tennessee made up all of the donors. The repertoire was sequenced with immunoSEQ multiplex PCR; TCRdb's copy has only in-frame clones and lacks some. This sample carries roughly 1,800,000 clones, about 95% of them seen once, and the ten largest clones take around 1%. On this clone: Its specificity is not known.

The receptor's source is a man in his late teens or twenties in good health. Sequencing used naive CD8+ T cells sorted from blood.

As DNA, the CDR3 is TGTGCCAGCCCCGGGGTTTTCGACGAGCAGTACTTC. It translates to CASPGVFDEQYF. The rearrangement joins TRBV6-6 to TRBJ2-7, with TRBD2 as a possible D gene (5 bases). V gave up 8 bases and J gave up 5 bases, with 13 bases separating them. This CDR3 region has 12 residues. From germline, CDR1 is MNHNY and CDR2 SVGAGI (reference sequence).